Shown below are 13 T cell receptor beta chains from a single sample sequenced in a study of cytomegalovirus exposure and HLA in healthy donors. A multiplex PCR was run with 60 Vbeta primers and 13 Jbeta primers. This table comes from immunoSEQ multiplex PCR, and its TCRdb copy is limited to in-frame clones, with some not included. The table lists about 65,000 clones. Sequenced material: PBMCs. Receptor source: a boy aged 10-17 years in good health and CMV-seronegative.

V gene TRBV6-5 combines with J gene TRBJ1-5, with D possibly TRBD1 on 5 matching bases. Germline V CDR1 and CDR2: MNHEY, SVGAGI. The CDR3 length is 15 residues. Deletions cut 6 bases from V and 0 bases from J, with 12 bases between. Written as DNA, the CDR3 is TGTGCCAGCAGACTTCGACAGTATAGCAATCAGCCCCAGCATTTT. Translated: CASRLRQYSNQPQHF.

The CDR3 DNA reads as TGCGCCAGCAGCCAAGCGGGGGACAGCCAAGCTTTCTTT. Encoded protein: CASSQAGDSQAFF. This chain joins TRBV4-1 and TRBJ1-1; 7 nucleotides align to TRBD1. Unmatched junction bases numbered 5, after V lost 1 base and J lost 9 bases. This CDR3 spans 13 amino acids. Germline CDR1 reads MGHRA; CDR2 reads YSYEKL.

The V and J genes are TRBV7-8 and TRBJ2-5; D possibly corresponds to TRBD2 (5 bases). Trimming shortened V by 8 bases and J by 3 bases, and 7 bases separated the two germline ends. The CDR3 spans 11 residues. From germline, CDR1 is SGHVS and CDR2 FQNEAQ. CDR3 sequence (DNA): TGTGCCAGCCTGAGGGAAGAGACCCAGTACTTC. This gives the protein CASLREETQYF.

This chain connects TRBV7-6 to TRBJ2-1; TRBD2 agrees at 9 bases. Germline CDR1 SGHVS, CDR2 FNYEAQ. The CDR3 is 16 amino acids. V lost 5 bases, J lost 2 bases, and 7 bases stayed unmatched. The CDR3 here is CASSVSGGRPYNEQFF. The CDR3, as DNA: TGTGCCAGCAGCGTCAGCGGGGGGCGCCCCTACAATGAGCAGTTCTTC.

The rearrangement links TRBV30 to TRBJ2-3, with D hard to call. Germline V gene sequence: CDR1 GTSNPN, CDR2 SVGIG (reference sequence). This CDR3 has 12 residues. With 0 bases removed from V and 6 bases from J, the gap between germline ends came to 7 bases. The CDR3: CAWSVPRDTQYF. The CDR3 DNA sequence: TGTGCCTGGAGTGTACCACGGGATACGCAGTATTTT. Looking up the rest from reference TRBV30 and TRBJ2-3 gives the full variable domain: SQTIHQWPATLVQPVGSPLSLECTVEGTSNPNLYWYRQAAGRGLQLLFYSVGIGQISSEVPQNLSASRPQDRQFILSSKKLLLSDSGFYLCAWSVPRDTQYFGPGTRLTVL.

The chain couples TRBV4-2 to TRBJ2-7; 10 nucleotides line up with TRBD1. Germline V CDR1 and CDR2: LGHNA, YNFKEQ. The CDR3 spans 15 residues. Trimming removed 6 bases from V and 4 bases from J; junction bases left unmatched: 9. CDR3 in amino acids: CASRPGTGAPYEQYF. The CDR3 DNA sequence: TGTGCCAGCAGGCCCGGGACAGGGGCCCCATACGAGCAGTACTTC.

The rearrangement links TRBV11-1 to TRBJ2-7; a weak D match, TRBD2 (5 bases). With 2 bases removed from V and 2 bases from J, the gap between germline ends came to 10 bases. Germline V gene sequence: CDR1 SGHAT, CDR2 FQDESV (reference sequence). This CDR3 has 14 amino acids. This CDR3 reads CASSLLSGTYEQYF. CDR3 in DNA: TGTGCCAGCAGCTTACTCAGCGGAACCTACGAGCAGTACTTC.

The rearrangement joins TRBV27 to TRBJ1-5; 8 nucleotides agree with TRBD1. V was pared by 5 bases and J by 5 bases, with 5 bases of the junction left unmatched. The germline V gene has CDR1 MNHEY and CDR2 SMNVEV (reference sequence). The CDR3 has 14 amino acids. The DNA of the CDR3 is TGTGCCAGCAGTGGGCACAGGGGGGATCAGCCCCAGCATTTT. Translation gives CASSGHRGDQPQHF.

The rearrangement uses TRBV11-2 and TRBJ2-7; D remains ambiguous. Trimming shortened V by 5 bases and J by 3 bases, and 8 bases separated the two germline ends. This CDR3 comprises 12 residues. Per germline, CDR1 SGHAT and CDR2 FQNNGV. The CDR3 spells CASSHGDYEQYF. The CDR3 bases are TGTGCCAGCAGCCACGGAGACTACGAGCAGTACTTC.

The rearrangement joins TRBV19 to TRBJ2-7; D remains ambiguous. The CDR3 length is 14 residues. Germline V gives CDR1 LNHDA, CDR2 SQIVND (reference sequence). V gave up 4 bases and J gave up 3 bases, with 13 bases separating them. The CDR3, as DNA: TGTGCCAGTAGTACAGCCCTGGGCCTCTACGAGCAGTACTTC. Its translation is CASSTALGLYEQYF.

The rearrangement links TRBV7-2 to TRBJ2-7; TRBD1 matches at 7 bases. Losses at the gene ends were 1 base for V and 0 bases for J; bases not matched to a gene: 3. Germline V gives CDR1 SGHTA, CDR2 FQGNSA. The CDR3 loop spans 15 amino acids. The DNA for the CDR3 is TGTGCCAGCAGCTTAGGACAGGGCTACTCCTACGAGCAGTACTTC. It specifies CASSLGQGYSYEQYF.

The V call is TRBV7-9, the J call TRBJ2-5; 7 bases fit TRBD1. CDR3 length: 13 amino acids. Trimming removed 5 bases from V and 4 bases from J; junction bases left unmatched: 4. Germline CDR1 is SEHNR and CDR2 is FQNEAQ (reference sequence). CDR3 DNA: TGTGCCAGCAGCCAACAGGGGTCAGAGACCCAGTACTTC. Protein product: CASSQQGSETQYF.

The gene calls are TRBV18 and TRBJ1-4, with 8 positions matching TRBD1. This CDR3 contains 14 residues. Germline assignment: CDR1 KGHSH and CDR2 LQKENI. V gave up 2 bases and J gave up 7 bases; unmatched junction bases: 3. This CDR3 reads CASSPAGTGEKLFF. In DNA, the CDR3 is TGTGCCAGCTCACCAGCTGGGACAGGTGAAAAACTGTTTTTT.